Shown below are 26 T cell receptor beta chains from a single sample sequenced in a study of blood T cell repertoires in COVID-19. TCRdb keeps only in-frame clones here, not all; method: immunoSEQ multiplex PCR. The data show roughly 100,000 clones, over 75% seen once. Sequences were obtained from peripheral blood. The receptors originated from a man between 65 and 85 years old with active or convalescent COVID-19.

The chain joins TRBV29-1 to TRBJ2-2; no firm D call. The CDR3 is 14 residues long. The V and J ends lost 6 bases and 0 bases respectively, with 11 bases between them. Germline V gene lookup returns CDR1 SQVTM and CDR2 ANQGSEA. The CDR3 protein is CSVERSSNTGELFF. The CDR3 DNA is TGCAGCGTGGAGAGAAGTTCGAACACCGGGGAGCTGTTTTTT.

The chain combines TRBV20-1 with TRBJ2-7; D not resolved. The CDR3 sequence is 11 residues long. From germline, CDR1 is DFQATT and CDR2 SNEGSKA (reference sequence). V lost 4 bases and J lost 4, with 8 bases in between. CDR3: CSAIDGYEQYF. The CDR3 DNA is TGCAGTGCTATTGACGGTTACGAGCAGTACTTC.

V gene TRBV5-1 combines with J gene TRBJ2-3, with 8 bases fitting TRBD2. The germline gives CDR1 SGHRS, CDR2 YFSETQ. The CDR3 has 15 amino acids. After removal of 5 bases from V and 0 bases from J, the junction contained 5 bases not matched to a gene. Here the CDR3 reads CASSYSGVSTDTQYF. The CDR3 DNA sequence: TGCGCCAGCAGTTATAGCGGGGTGAGCACAGATACGCAGTATTTT.

This sequence joins TRBV6-4 and TRBJ2-2, with D perhaps TRBD1 (5 bases). Germline V gene lookup returns CDR1 MRHNA and CDR2 SNTAGT. Trimming shortened V by 6 bases and J by 1 base, and 15 bases separated the two germline ends. The CDR3 contains 16 residues. This chain's CDR3 is CASRTWWQGNTGELFF. CDR3 nucleotides: TGTGCCAGCAGGACCTGGTGGCAGGGGAACACCGGGGAGCTGTTTTTT.

The J gene is TRBJ1-1, the V gene TRBV19; D is perhaps TRBD1 (6 bases). The germline gives CDR1 LNHDA, CDR2 SQIVND (reference sequence). The CDR3 extends over 14 amino acids. V shed 3 bases and J shed 4 bases, with 12 bases lying between them. CDR3 DNA: TGTGCCAGTAGTATCCTGGGACAATTCACTGAAGCTTTCTTT. Its protein is CASSILGQFTEAFF.

The V gene is TRBV5-1, the J gene TRBJ2-5; 7 bases match TRBD2. CDR3 size: 14 residues. Germline values: CDR1 SGHRS, CDR2 YFSETQ. V lost 3 bases to trimming and J lost 3 bases; unmatched junction nucleotides: 5. The CDR3, as DNA: TGCGCCAGCAGCTATAGCGGGTACGAAGAGACCCAGTACTTC. It is translated as CASSYSGYEETQYF.

The CDR3: CASSQKGHIQKLFF. CDR3 nucleotides: TGTGCCAGCAGCCAAAAAGGACATATCCAAAAACTGTTTTTT. This chain links TRBV3-1 (or the pseudogene TRBV3-2) with TRBJ1-4; D might be TRBD1 (5 bases). The CDR3 extends over 14 amino acids. V lost 2 bases to trimming and J lost 9 bases, with 13 bases between them. CDR1 and CDR2 (germline): LGHDT, YNNKEL (reference sequence).

This clone was detected only once. This chain uses TRBV2 with TRBJ2-7, with 9 bases aligning to TRBD2. Germline V lookup: CDR1 SNHLY, CDR2 FYNNEI. CDR3 size: 13 residues. The ends lost 9 bases at V and 0 bases at J; junction bases unmatched: 3. The CDR3 sequence is CARRLAASYEQYF. The DNA for the CDR3 is TGTGCCAGAAGACTAGCGGCCTCCTACGAGCAGTACTTC.

The chain recombines TRBV19 with TRBJ2-7; D not resolved. The CDR3 runs 13 residues. V shed 6 bases and J shed 0 bases, with 9 bases lying between them. The germline CDR1 and CDR2 sequences are LNHDA and SQIVND (reference sequence). The CDR3, as DNA: TGTGCCAGTAGCCACATTGACTCCTACGAGCAGTACTTC. It is translated as CASSHIDSYEQYF. Combining the CDR3 with reference TRBV19 and TRBJ2-7 gives the whole variable domain DGGITQSPKYLFRKEGQNVTLSCEQNLNHDAMYWYRQDPGQGLRLIYYSQIVNDFQKGDIAEGYSVSREKKESFPLTVTSAQKNPTAFYLCASSHIDSYEQYFGPGTRLTVT.

The rearrangement joins TRBV28 to TRBJ2-5; a weak D match, TRBD1 (5 bases). The CDR3 is 16 amino acids. V shed 5 bases and J shed 2 bases, with 18 bases lying between them. The germline V gene has CDR1 MDHEN and CDR2 SYDVKM. The chain's CDR3 is CASSRSRIQGQETQYF. The DNA for the CDR3 is TGTGCCAGCAGTCGCTCCAGAATCCAGGGTCAAGAGACCCAGTACTTC. The whole variable domain, filled in from reference TRBV28 and TRBJ2-5, reads DVKVTQSSRYLVKRTGEKVFLECVQDMDHENMFWYRQDPGLGLRLIYFSYDVKMKEKGDIPEGYSVSREKKERFSLILESASTNQTSMYLCASSRSRIQGQETQYFGPGTRLLVL.

V usage is TRBV11-2 and J usage is TRBJ2-1; D is undetermined. V lost 5 bases to trimming and J lost 5 bases, with 10 bases between them. This CDR3 has 13 residues. CDR1 is SGHAT and CDR2 is FQNNGV in the germline V gene. The CDR3 sequence is CASSIGEDNEQFF. The CDR3 DNA is TGTGCCAGCAGCATCGGCGAGGACAATGAGCAGTTCTTC.

The V call is TRBV4-2, the J call TRBJ2-2, with TRBD1 matching 11 bases. With 7 bases clipped from V and 5 bases from J, the junction kept 3 bases outside the gene matches. This CDR3 region has 14 residues. Germline values: CDR1 LGHNA, CDR2 YNFKEQ. The CDR3 region is CASTRDRGTGELFF. In DNA form, the CDR3 reads TGTGCCAGCACCAGGGACAGGGGGACCGGGGAGCTGTTTTTT.

In its sample, this clone was seen once. The CDR3 loop reads CASSQNSGLAGVWYEQFF. The CDR3 nucleotides are TGTGCCAGCAGCCAAAACTCGGGACTAGCGGGAGTATGGTATGAGCAGTTCTTC. This chain uses TRBV3-1 (or the pseudogene TRBV3-2) with TRBJ2-1; 14 nucleotides agree with TRBD2. The germline gives CDR1 LGHDT, CDR2 YNNKEL (reference sequence). V lost 2 bases, J lost 8 bases, and 11 bases stayed unmatched. The CDR3 loop spans 18 amino acids.

The chain couples TRBV3-1 (or the pseudogene TRBV3-2) to TRBJ2-2; the match to TRBD2 covers 8 bases. This CDR3 spans 16 amino acids. Trimming at V came to 2 bases and at J to 5 bases, leaving 7 bases not matched to a gene. In germline, CDR1 is LGHDT, CDR2 YNNKEL (reference sequence). CDR3 coding DNA: TGTGCCAGCAGCCAAAGGACGGGAGGGCGAACCGGGGAGCTGTTTTTT. Residues: CASSQRTGGRTGELFF.

The V gene is TRBV3-1 (or the pseudogene TRBV3-2), the J gene TRBJ2-7, with TRBD1 matching 9 bases. Germline V CDR1 and CDR2: LGHDT, YNNKEL (reference sequence). The CDR3 has 13 residues. J lost 4 bases, V lost 4 bases, and 2 bases had no gene match. DNA of the CDR3: TGTGCCAGCAGCCGGGACAGGGAGTACGAGCAGTACTTC. Protein sequence: CASSRDREYEQYF.

In its sample, this clone was seen a few times. The DNA for the CDR3 is TGTGCCACAAACAGGGGTCGCGGCTACACCTTC. Residues: CATNRGRGYTF. V gene TRBV28 combines with J gene TRBJ1-2; 7 bases fit TRBD1. The V segment lost 10 bases and the J segment 8 bases; nucleotides outside the gene matches: 7. CDR3 length: 11 amino acids. CDR1 MDHEN and CDR2 SYDVKM come from the germline V gene.

The chain is built from TRBV4-2 and TRBJ2-7, with D possibly being TRBD2 (7 bases). CDR1 is LGHNA, CDR2 YNFKEQ, per germline. Between the trimmed V and J ends, which lost 0 bases and 6 bases, there was a span of 12 bases. CDR3 length: 14 amino acids. Here the CDR3 DNA reads TGTGCCAGCAGCCAAGATCGCGGGGGCAGCGAGCAGTACTTC. This codes for CASSQDRGGSEQYF.

This rearrangement joins TRBV6-5 to TRBJ2-7; 10 positions match TRBD2. This CDR3 has 14 residues. Losses at the gene ends were 6 bases for V and 0 bases for J; bases not matched to a gene: 2. Germline V gene lookup returns CDR1 MNHEY and CDR2 SVGAGI. In DNA form, the CDR3 reads TGTGCCAGCAGGGCTAGCGGGGGCTCCTACGAGCAGTACTTC. Protein: CASRASGGSYEQYF.

The rearrangement joins TRBV12-3 or TRBV12-4 to TRBJ1-1; tentative D call: TRBD1 (5 bases). The CDR3 consists of 13 residues. V lost 3 bases and J lost 3, with 8 bases in between. The DNA for the CDR3 is TGTGCCAGCAGTTTGAAGACAGACACTGAAGCTTTCTTT. As protein: CASSLKTDTEAFF.

V gene TRBV12-5 combines with J gene TRBJ2-2; maybe TRBD2 (5 bases). This CDR3 spans 16 amino acids. With 1 base removed from V and 6 bases from J, the gap between germline ends came to 15 bases. The germline CDR1 and CDR2 sequences are LGHNT and FRNRAP. As DNA, the CDR3 is TGTGCTAGTGGTTTGGACCTAGGAGGCGTAGCCGGGGAGCTGTTTTTT. This translates into CASGLDLGGVAGELFF.

V is TRBV19 and J is TRBJ1-5; 8 bases line up with TRBD1. After removal of 4 bases from V and 5 bases from J, the junction contained 7 bases not matched to a gene. The CDR3 is 15 amino acids. Germline V gene sequence: CDR1 LNHDA, CDR2 SQIVND (reference sequence). The chain's CDR3 is CASSKEDRVDQPQHF. The CDR3, as DNA: TGTGCCAGTAGTAAGGAGGACAGGGTAGATCAGCCCCAGCATTTT.

This chain uses TRBV6-1 with TRBJ1-2; no definite D call. The V gene lost 2 bases and the J gene lost 4 bases, with 5 bases spanning the gap. The CDR3 contains 12 residues. Germline V CDR1 and CDR2: MNHNS, SASEGT. CDR3 bases: TGTGCCAGCAGTGAACGGGGCTATGGCTACACCTTC. Translation gives CASSERGYGYTF.

The rearrangement uses TRBV30 and TRBJ1-2; D is uncertain. Germline loops: CDR1 GTSNPN, CDR2 SVGIG (reference sequence). The CDR3 sequence is 13 residues long. Trimming pared 2 bases from V and 2 bases from J, leaving 9 bases between. The DNA for the CDR3 is TGTGCCTGGAGTCGGGTTAGCAACTATGGCTACACCTTC. This gives the protein CAWSRVSNYGYTF.

This clone appeared a few times. This chain joins TRBV6-4 and TRBJ1-5; D gene unclear. Trimming stripped 6 bases from V and 2 bases from J, with 17 bases between. The germline CDR1 and CDR2 sequences are MRHNA and SNTAGT. The CDR3 totals 16 residues. Written as DNA, the CDR3 is TGTGCCAGCAGAAGACGGTTACCCCAGGGCAATCAGCCCCAGCATTTT. Translating it yields CASRRRLPQGNQPQHF.

The V gene is TRBV6-5, the J gene TRBJ2-7, with TRBD1 matching over 9 bases. The CDR3 is made up of 12 amino acids. Germline V gene data show CDR1 as MNHEY and CDR2 as SVGAGI. V was clipped by 6 bases and J by 5 bases; unmatched bases: 2. The CDR3 loop reads CASRGQGNEQYF. The CDR3 region has the DNA TGTGCCAGCAGAGGACAGGGGAACGAGCAGTACTTC.

This chain uses TRBV4-2 with TRBJ1-5; no clear D gene. This CDR3 is built from 15 residues. The V and J ends lost 0 bases and 9 bases respectively, with 15 bases between them. CDR1 LGHNA and CDR2 YNFKEQ come from the germline V gene. The CDR3 sequence is CASSQEEEGGSPQHF. Here the CDR3 DNA reads TGTGCCAGCAGCCAAGAAGAGGAAGGTGGCTCGCCCCAGCATTTT.